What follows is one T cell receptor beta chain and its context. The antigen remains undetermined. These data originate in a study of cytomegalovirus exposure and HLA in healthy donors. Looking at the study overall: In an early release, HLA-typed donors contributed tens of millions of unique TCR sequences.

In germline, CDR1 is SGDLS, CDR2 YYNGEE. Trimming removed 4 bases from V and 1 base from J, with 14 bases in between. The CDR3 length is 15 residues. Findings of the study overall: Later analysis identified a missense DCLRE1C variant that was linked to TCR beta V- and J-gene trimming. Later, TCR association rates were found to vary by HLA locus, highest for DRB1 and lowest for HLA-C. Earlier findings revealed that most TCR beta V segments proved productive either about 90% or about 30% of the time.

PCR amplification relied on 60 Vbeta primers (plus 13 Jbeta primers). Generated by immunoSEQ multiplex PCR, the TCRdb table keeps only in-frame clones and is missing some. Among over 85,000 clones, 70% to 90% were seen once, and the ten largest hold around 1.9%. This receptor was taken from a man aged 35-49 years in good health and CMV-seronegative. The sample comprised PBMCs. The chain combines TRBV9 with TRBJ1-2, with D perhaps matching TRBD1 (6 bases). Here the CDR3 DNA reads TGTGCCAGCAGCCCCCGGGACACTCTTAACTATGGCTACACCTTC. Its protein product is CASSPRDTLNYGYTF.